This T cell receptor beta chain was sequenced in a study of blood T cell repertoires in COVID-19. The repertoire was sequenced with immunoSEQ multiplex PCR; TCRdb's copy has only in-frame clones and lacks some. The sample holds 110,000 to 150,000 clones, 84% seen once. Everyone who took part was about 18 to 90 years old, and they came from 24 US areas. Cohorts were assigned according to the clinical history that participants reported. V dropped 2 bases and J dropped 0 bases, with 17 bases sitting between them. The CDR3 has 18 amino acids. Looked up from germline, CDR1 is MNHEY and CDR2 is SVGEGT. This clone has just one count.

The rearrangement uses TRBV6-2 or TRBV6-3 and TRBJ1-5, with D possibly TRBD1 on 5 matching bases. The clonotype comes from a man aged 40-55 years with acute COVID-19. The specimen sequenced was PBMCs or T cells enriched from blood (not recorded which). Written as DNA, the CDR3 is TGTGCCAGCAGTTACGTCTACCTAGACAGCTATAGCAATCAGCCCCAGCATTTT. This codes for CASSYVYLDSYSNQPQHF.